Reported below is one T cell receptor beta chain. The antigen it recognizes is unknown. Base qualities are not recorded, but no much larger clone differs from it by a single base. According to the germline V gene (reference sequence), CDR1 reads LNHDA and CDR2 reads SQIVND. The trim is 5 bases for V and 5 bases for J, with a gap of 18 bases between the germline ends. The CDR3, from cysteine to phenylalanine, totals 15 residues. The kept DNA is CDR3 alone, 45 bases in frame from the first base. This specimen comes from a study of shared clonotypes between healthy human individuals (TCRdb year 2020). Some background on the complete study: The cohort comprised a couple of women and a few men aged 18 to 49 years. For each donor, CD4 naive and CD4 memory were each given three plates, CD8 naive was given two plates, and CD8 memory was given one plate. The study deeply sequenced blood TCR repertoires of five healthy adults to estimate repertoire size and the extent of clonotype sharing between individuals. Libraries were prepared and TCR repertoires were sequenced by different laboratories using diverse techniques, in order to increase sequencing depth and limit assay-specific biases. Each donor's leukapheresis produced roughly between roughly 0.94 and 9.5 billion PBMCs.

The donors were healthy, HIV-negative adults with no recently reported acute infections or vaccinations. Every donor was a Caucasian adult residing in Nashville, Tennessee, USA. CD4+ T cells were enriched by magnetic negative selection, after which naive cells were positively selected on CD45RA and the negative fraction was taken as the memory subset. After blood collection by leukapheresis, PBMCs were isolated using Ficoll-Histopaque density gradient centrifugation and then cryopreserved in the vapor phase of liquid nitrogen. Purity and quantity of every magnetically sorted T cell population were checked by analytical flow cytometry. Genomic DNA was isolated from every sorted fraction and measured by UV absorbance on a Nanodrop 2000c. TCR CDR3 regions were amplified from genomic DNA by multiplex PCR using the deep immunoSEQ assay. Extracted genomic DNA from each cell subset was distributed evenly across all wells of several immunoSEQ 96-well plates, and each plate was treated as a replicate. For sorted subsets, each replicate PCR was loaded with about 0.2 ug genomic DNA, equivalent to 32,000 or so T cell genomes. Purified libraries were measured with a Qubit 3.0 fluorometer, size-checked on a Bioanalyzer 2100, and measured again with the KAPA Library Quantification kit. Each immunoSEQ 96-well plate was sequenced on its own single-read 150-cycle Illumina NextSeq 550 flow cell. Per the source publication's procedure: Because only junctional sequences without quality scores were contained in the immunoSEQ output, filtering matching that applied to full-length reads could not be performed. To assign V/J genes and CDR3, sequences were annotated using PyIR, a Python wrapper for IgBLAST v1.9, with IMGT germline references. Any read was removed if the V/J assignment was weak (E-value above 1e-6), the CDR3 was missing, or the read contained stop codons, out-of-frame junctions, or ambiguous translated residues. V3J clonotypes were defined by identical inferred V gene, J gene, and CDR3 amino acid sequence. Percentage overlap between repertoires was calculated by dividing the number of shared unique clonotypes by the size of the smaller repertoire. Repertoire richness was assessed with RTK rarefaction, the Chao1 estimator, and Recon v2.1 estimates of unobserved clonotypes. For all TCRbeta clonotypes obtained by the gDNA method from several donors, generation probabilities were computed with OLGA. In TCRdb, the immuneACCESS table is reduced to in-frame sequences with V and J assigned. These tables do not hold every clone; where another copy was compared, an unresolved V gene accounts for under half, and the others remain unexplained. D and trimming come from the DNA, and the V and J calls and clone size come from that table. This sample holds about 670,000 clones; about three quarters were observed only once. The top ten clones comprise around 2% of the sample.

The paper as a whole reports these results and caveats: Incomplete sequencing was indicated by rarefaction of sorted-subset datasets, despite the large sequencing depth. Sampling was restricted to blood, and TCR repertoires in tissue are likely to differ from TCR repertoires in blood. The small number of donors limited the genetic and exposure-history diversity represented. When four donors were compared, the shared fraction of clonotypes was approximately 5% for naive CD4, about 4% for naive CD8, 2% to 2.5% for memory CD4, and 0.35% to 0.5% for memory CD8. Estimated clonotype richness was generally larger for naive than for memory subsets. Clonotypes shared by all four sorted-subset donors showed higher generation probabilities than non-shared clonotypes. Pairwise subsampling led to the expectation that sequencing depth would affect the degree of clonotype sharing among donors.

The receptor was derived from a woman between 25 and 40 years old in good health. The sequenced sample consisted of memory CD4+ T cells sorted from blood. What this sample's cell subset or site label stands for: CD45RA-negative fraction. The V and J segments used are TRBV19 and TRBJ1-2, with no D gene named confidently. The CDR3 in this case is CASSPSAGLRYGYTF. The DNA sequence follows: TGTGCCAGTAGTCCCTCCGCTGGGTTAAGGTATGGCTACACCTTC. The CDR3 plus the reference TRBV19 and TRBJ1-2 genes for the other parts give the full variable domain: DGGITQSPKYLFRKEGQNVTLSCEQNLNHDAMYWYRQDPGQGLRLIYYSQIVNDFQKGDIAEGYSVSREKKESFPLTVTSAQKNPTAFYLCASSPSAGLRYGYTFGSGTRLTVV.